This paragraph reports one T cell receptor beta chain. The junction shows a germline mismatch at one end, possibly a read error. Beta-chain TCR CDR3 regions were amplified from RNA transcripts. Second-round multiplex PCR followed a first-round RT-PCR using HTBI primers. One entry per CDR3 protein results from TCRdb running MiXCR on the multiplex PCR reads. The sample lists roughly 700,000 distinct CDR3 sequences, 40% occurring once. The data stem from a study of Graves' ophthalmopathy and Graves' hyperthyroidism. Study in general: Ahead of any treatment, peripheral blood was obtained at the initial diagnosis.

The TCR sequence derives from an adult man with Graves' ophthalmopathy. Sequencing input: peripheral blood.

CDR3 sequence reads: CASSYSGPGQGRNTTYF. Here the CDR3 DNA reads TGTGCCAGCAGTTACTCCGGGCCGGGACAGGGGAGAAACACCACATATTTT. V and J are TRBV6-6 and TRBJ1-3; the match to TRBD1 covers 10 bases. The CDR3 spans 17 residues. Per the germline V gene, CDR1 is MNHNY and CDR2 is SVGAGI (reference sequence).